This entry is about one T cell receptor (beta chain). Its antigen is not identified. This sample was taken from a study of cytomegalovirus exposure and HLA in healthy donors. Study outcomes and limitations: A later analysis reportedly found that, within productive TCRs, an Asian-associated ancestry cluster had fewer N-insertions than the mean observed across the approximately 700 donors. TCR beta V- and J-gene trimming was later associated with a missense DCLRE1C variant.

V gave up 5 bases and J gave up 1 base; unmatched junction bases: 6. CDR1 is SGHRS, CDR2 YFSETQ, per germline. The CDR3 covers 14 residues. In the PCR, 60 Vbeta and 13 Jbeta primers were used. Assay used: immunoSEQ multiplex PCR; TCRdb lists only in-frame clones, some missing. Its table records approximately 150,000 clones. This clonotype originated in a woman aged 35 to 49 in good health and CMV-seronegative. The sequenced sample was PBMCs. J is TRBJ2-7 and V is TRBV5-1, with TRBD1 identical over 7 bases. CDR3 region: CASRGTDISYEQYF. The CDR3 bases are TGCGCCAGCAGAGGGACAGACATATCCTACGAGCAGTACTTC. Full variable domain (rest looked up from reference TRBV5-1 and TRBJ2-7): KAGVTQTPRYLIKTRGQQVTLSCSPISGHRSVSWYQQTPGQGLQFLFEYFSETQRNKGNFPGRFSGRQFSNSRSEMNVSTLELGDSALYLCASRGTDISYEQYFGPGTRLTVT.